This entry concerns a single T cell receptor beta chain. Antigen specificity is unknown. This entry comes from a study of blood T cells in healthy people across ages. Findings of the study overall: With naive T cell percentage, TCR beta diversity showed a strong correlation. The authors considered diversity estimates from one million T cells to be underestimates. Measured against age, TCR beta diversity per million T cells decreased in a roughly linear manner.

Primed by a sample-barcoded 5' primer and a J-beta primer mix, a second PCR proceeded for 7 to 11 cycles. TCRdb reprocessed the 5' RACE reads with MiXCR, giving one entry per CDR3 protein. The table records hundreds of thousands of distinct CDR3 sequences, approximately 30% of them present only once. After removal of 2 bases from V and 11 bases from J, the junction contained 8 bases not matched to a gene. The CDR3 is 14 amino acids. Germline assignment: CDR1 SGHTA and CDR2 FQGNSA. The clonotype originates from a woman older than 75 in good health. Sequencing used blood. The rearrangement joins TRBV7-2 to TRBJ2-1; 8 bases line up with TRBD1. CDR3 in DNA: TGTGCCAGCAGCTTACCAGGGGGCTCCTACAAGCAGTTCTTC. Protein: CASSLPGGSYKQFF.